The clone carrying this T cell receptor beta chain was observed a handful of times. These data are taken from a study of identical twins. TCRdb analysed the 5' RACE reads with MiXCR anew, one entry per CDR3 protein. Of approximately 470,000 distinct CDR3 sequences in the sample, 14% were seen once. The same data also contributed to another study, on yellow fever vaccine responses in identical twins. That study adds: A vaccine T cell response that seemed partly convergent and partly personalized was reported in twins.

Sequenced sample: CD4+ T cells sorted from blood. The sequence was collected from a woman between 18 and 29 years old in good health.

The CDR3 sequence is CASTPDRSYGYTF. The CDR3 DNA sequence: TGTGCCAGCACCCCTGACAGGAGCTATGGCTACACCTTC. This sequence joins TRBV12-3 or TRBV12-4 and TRBJ1-2; a weak D match, TRBD1 (6 bases). The CDR3 has 13 amino acids. V shed 7 bases and J shed 4 bases, with 13 bases lying between them.